This T cell receptor beta chain was captured by sequencing in a study of T-cell memory formation after mild COVID-19 (dated by TCRdb to the early 2020s). A note on the overall study: Most TCR sequence clusters were specific to one of the two donors. In two donors, T-cell clones that expanded and contracted after mild COVID-19 were followed by sequencing TCRalpha and TCRbeta repertoires longitudinally. Two young, previously healthy adult volunteers made up the cohort, one male and one female.

With respect to this clonotype: Its recognized antigen is unknown. The record has no base qualities; no much larger clone is one base away.

Ficoll-Paque density gradient centrifugation was the method used to isolate PBMCs. Reading the germline V gene gives CDR1 ENHRY and CDR2 SYGVKD. The CDR3 goes from the cysteine to the phenylalanine over 15 residues. CDR3 DNA only is kept here, 45 bases in frame from base 1. Relative to germline, V is 2 bases shorter and J is 1 base shorter, with 9 bases between their ends. The study at large found these results: Contracting CD4+ clones were found mainly in CM and EM memory subsets, while CD8+ clones were enriched in EMRA. The detection of some responding clones in pre-infection memory suggests that pre-existing cross-reactive memory T cells joined the SARS-CoV-2 response. SARS-CoV-2 specificity was not confirmed for the second-wave clones peaking on day 37. From day 15 to 85, contracting clones showed balanced CD4/CD8 phenotypes, whereas a second wave of clones that expanded from day 15 to 37 leaned towards CD4+. The study included only a couple of mild cases, and larger cohorts that include severe cases with pre-infection samples were judged to be necessary.

Data came from an Illumina NovaSeq 6000. cDNA libraries for TCRalpha and TCRbeta were prepared by 5'RACE using constant-segment primers, with sample barcodes and unique molecular identifiers added. Trizol reagent was used to extract RNA from every sample. Libraries were amplified in two PCR steps, with a second sample barcode and Illumina TruSeq adapters added in the second step. Sequencing of the libraries was done on an Illumina NovaSeq, producing 2 x 150 bp paired-end reads. The original methods were these. Demultiplexing of reads and collapsing into UMI-guided consensus sequences were performed with migec v1.2.7. With mixcr v2.1.11, UMI consensuses were aligned to TRA and TRB V and J templates and assembled into clonotypes. A clonotype was counted as expanded or contracted only if both edgeR and NoisET called the change significant, with noise models trained on biological replicates. For edgeR calls, the thresholds were a false discovery rate-adjusted p below 0.01 and a log2 fold-change of 1. As an exploratory analysis of dynamics, max-normalized trajectories of the 1000 most abundant clonotypes were examined by PCA with hierarchical clustering. Separately sequenced CD4+ and CD8+ repertoires were used to assign a CD4 or CD8 phenotype to each responding clone. TCRdb ran its own pipeline on the public reads, namely fastp trimming at Q25 and MiXCR clone calling, and kept in-frame beta chains. When rows share a CDR3 protein, they turn into one entry using the most common DNA and genes. The V and J calls were determined by TCRdb, not by the authors. The sample table records hundreds of thousands of distinct CDR3 sequences; around 15% of these occur just once. The ten biggest clones cover 8.1% of the sample.

The chain is made from TRBV10-3 and TRBJ2-1; TRBD2 could be the D gene, as 5 bases match. Sequenced: PBMCs or a T cell subset sorted from them (not recorded which). The sequence derives from an adult woman who had mild COVID-19 (a few samples of this study predate the infection). The sample titles of this study are shuffled in the database, so cell type and time point are left out; the donor was told from shared clones. The CDR3 here reads CAISEESGSYNEQFF. The sequenced DNA is TGTGCCATCAGTGAGGAAAGCGGTTCCTACAATGAGCAGTTCTTC.